This T cell receptor beta chain was sequenced during a study of OX40 agonist ivuxolimab in advanced cancers. Study-wide results and caveats: What antigens the expanded peripheral T cells recognized was never established. At 0.1 to 3.0 mg/kg, clonal expansion of CD4+ and CD8+ blood T cells had occurred by week 6. More expanded clones were found, on average, in CD8+ than in CD4+ T cells.

For this clone: Its antigen remains unidentified.

TCRdb's table, derived via immunoSEQ multiplex PCR, lists solely in-frame clones and lacks some. The table lists around 30,000 clones, 90% of them singletons. Germline CDR1 and CDR2: MNHEY and SVGAGI. The CDR3 is made up of 13 amino acids. Between the trimmed V and J ends, which lost 5 bases and 6 bases, there was a span of 10 bases. The specimen was CD4+ or CD8+ T cells sorted from blood, collected in a trial of the OX40 agonist ivuxolimab. The source of this sequence is an adult with an advanced solid tumor such as melanoma, head and neck, liver or kidney cancer. The V and J genes are TRBV6-5 and TRBJ2-2, with D hard to call. The CDR3 nucleotides read TGTGCCAGCAGTGGTGGATGGGCCGGGGAGCTGTTTTTT. The encoded protein is CASSGGWAGELFF.